Listed here are 5 T cell receptor beta chains from one sample, sequenced in a study of CD8 T cells in ankylosing spondylitis. Overall study results and limits: A TCR beta motif of seven or eight highly homologous variants appeared characteristic of ankylosing spondylitis blood.

Which antigens these TCRs recognize remains unknown. MiXCR, run by TCRdb on the 5' RACE reads, gives a single entry per CDR3 protein. Counted here are hundreds of thousands of distinct CDR3 sequences, about 25% occurring once; the ten biggest clones make up 0.89%. Material: blood, either unsorted or a sorted T cell fraction (not recorded which). The receptor source for this set is a male donor with ankylosing spondylitis.

The chain joins TRBV5-1 to TRBJ2-3; TRBD2 matches 12 bases. V was pared by 0 bases and J by 4 bases, with 3 bases of the junction left unmatched. The CDR3 sequence is 16 residues long. The germline V gene encodes CDR1 SGHRS and CDR2 YFSETQ. CDR3 sequence: CASSLVSSGRADTQYF. Here the CDR3 DNA reads TGCGCCAGCAGCTTGGTTTCTAGCGGGAGGGCAGATACGCAGTATTTT.

This chain uses TRBV20-1 with TRBJ2-7; 11 nucleotides agree with TRBD2. Germline values: CDR1 DFQATT, CDR2 SNEGSKA (reference sequence). Trimming cost V 0 bases and J 5 bases; bases outside gene matches: 9. The CDR3 runs to 16 residues. CDR3 DNA: TGCAGTGCTAGAGATCCACTAGCGGGAGTCCCCAACGAGCAGTACTTC. Translation: CSARDPLAGVPNEQYF.

The V call is TRBV12-3 or TRBV12-4, the J call TRBJ2-1, with D possibly being TRBD1 (6 bases). The CDR3 loop spans 14 amino acids. V was pared by 1 base and J by 6 bases, with 10 bases between. Here the CDR3 DNA reads TGTGCCAGCAGTTTAGGTGGCAGGGGCAATGAGCAGTTCTTC. It encodes CASSLGGRGNEQFF.

This clonotype was seen a few times. The J gene is TRBJ2-5, the V gene TRBV7-9; 7 bases line up with TRBD1. This CDR3 comprises 16 residues. Germline V lookup: CDR1 SEHNR, CDR2 FQNEAQ (reference sequence). V lost 5 bases to trimming and J lost 5 bases; unmatched junction nucleotides: 14. The CDR3 loop is CASSPRIGGRRETQYF. CDR3 DNA: TGTGCCAGCAGCCCGCGAATAGGGGGCAGGAGGGAGACCCAGTACTTC.

The genes are TRBV29-1 and TRBJ2-3; the D gene is possibly TRBD2 (6 bases). The V and J ends lost 2 bases and 2 bases respectively, with 11 bases between them. Germline lookup yields CDR1 SQVTM and CDR2 ANQGSEA. The CDR3 length is 14 residues. Here the CDR3 DNA reads TGCAGCGTTGAATTTTCGGGGGACACAGATACGCAGTATTTT. This gives the protein CSVEFSGDTDTQYF.